The 6 T cell receptor beta chains in this list originate from one sample, sequenced in a study of blood T cell repertoires in COVID-19. The protocol was immunoSEQ multiplex PCR, while the TCRdb copy is restricted to in-frame clones and leaves out a portion. This sample yields around 140,000 clones, of which roughly 84% are seen a single time; more than 1.3% belongs to the top ten. Sequenced input: peripheral blood. Receptor source: a man between 60 and 75 years old with acute or convalescent COVID-19.

This rearrangement joins TRBV11-1 to TRBJ2-7, with 7 bases identical to TRBD1. This CDR3 is 15 amino acids long. Per the germline V gene, CDR1 is SGHAT and CDR2 is FQDESV (reference sequence). After removal of 1 base from V and 0 bases from J, the junction contained 3 bases not matched to a gene. The CDR3 nucleotides are TGTGCCAGCAGCTTAGAGACAGGGAGCTCCTACGAGCAGTACTTC. It is translated as CASSLETGSSYEQYF.

The V call is TRBV5-1, the J call TRBJ1-4; no clear D. The germline V gene has CDR1 SGHRS and CDR2 YFSETQ. V was clipped by 0 bases and J by 8 bases, with 8 bases between them. There are 13 residues in the CDR3. This chain's CDR3 is CASSLATGEKLFF. The DNA for the CDR3 is TGCGCCAGCAGCTTGGCGACGGGGGAAAAACTGTTTTTT.

This clone was seen a few times. V gene TRBV27 combines with J gene TRBJ2-1, with TRBD2 matching 7 bases. The CDR3 is made up of 15 amino acids. The germline gives CDR1 MNHEY, CDR2 SMNVEV (reference sequence). The junction had 8 bases not matched to a gene; V was cut back by 5 bases and J by 4 bases. CDR3 sequence (DNA): TGTGCCAGCAGTCCCAGCGGGATCGGGTACAATGAGCAGTTCTTC. It specifies CASSPSGIGYNEQFF.

The chain is built from TRBV28 and TRBJ1-1, with 8 bases that match TRBD1. CDR1 is MDHEN, CDR2 SYDVKM, per germline. The CDR3 has 17 residues. V dropped 4 bases and J dropped 1; count of bases not matched to a gene: 11. The CDR3 reads CASSSHRGAAWNTEAFF. The CDR3 nucleotides are TGTGCCAGCAGTTCCCACAGGGGGGCCGCTTGGAACACTGAAGCTTTCTTT.

The V call is TRBV18, the J call TRBJ1-6; D perhaps matches TRBD1 (6 bases). Germline CDR1 KGHSH, CDR2 LQKENI. The CDR3 extends over 17 amino acids. The V end was cut by 3 bases, the J end by 6 bases, with 18 bases between. The CDR3 here is CASSPTRVGAANSPLHF. CDR3 in DNA: TGTGCCAGCTCACCGACCAGGGTGGGGGCGGCTAATTCACCCCTCCACTTT.

The J gene is TRBJ1-2, the V gene TRBV3-1 (or the pseudogene TRBV3-2); 8 nucleotides align to TRBD1. CDR1 is LGHDT, CDR2 YNNKEL, per germline (reference sequence). This CDR3 region has 14 residues. The V and J ends lost 6 bases and 4 bases, in that order; junction bases with no gene match: 7. DNA of the CDR3: TGTGCCAGCAGTAGGACAGGGCCATTCTATGGCTACACCTTC. It yields the protein CASSRTGPFYGYTF.